The 8 T cell receptor beta chains below were found in one sample sequenced in a study of blood T cell repertoires in COVID-19. Profiled with immunoSEQ multiplex PCR; TCRdb holds only in-frame clones, not every one. The table records around 160,000 clones, 75% to 90% of them present only once. The sample comprised peripheral blood. These TCRs come from a man between 18 and 29 years old with COVID-19, enrolled during active disease.

This clone was counted a single time. The same CDR3 can be traced to other DNA sequences in this sample. The rearrangement joins TRBV19 to TRBJ2-7, with 7 positions matching TRBD1. Germline V CDR1 and CDR2: LNHDA, SQIVND (reference sequence). The CDR3 runs 14 residues. The J segment lost 0 bases and the V segment lost 1 base, leaving 0 bases of the junction unmatched. The CDR3 region is CASSIGDSSYEQYF. CDR3 nucleotide sequence: TGTGCCAGTAGTATAGGGGACAGCTCCTACGAGCAGTACTTC.

The chain has TRBV11-2 and TRBJ2-5; possibly TRBD1 for D (6 bases). Trimming took off 5 bases at V and 1 base at J, with 14 bases between the two ends. This CDR3 comprises 15 residues. Per germline, CDR1 SGHAT and CDR2 FQNNGV. CDR3 DNA sequence: TGTGCCAGCAGCCTGGACAGTACCCTCCAAGAGACCCAGTACTTC. Translation gives CASSLDSTLQETQYF.

This chain links TRBV4-3 with TRBJ2-3; 9 bases map to TRBD2. Losses at the gene ends were 0 bases for V and 3 bases for J; bases not matched to a gene: 4. Per the germline V gene, CDR1 is LGHNA and CDR2 is YSLEER. The CDR3 runs 16 residues. The CDR3 spells CASSQDQGLATDTQYF. The CDR3 DNA reads as TGCGCCAGCAGCCAAGATCAAGGACTAGCGACAGATACGCAGTATTTT.

This sequence joins TRBV6-4 and TRBJ2-1; TRBD1 matches at 8 bases. This CDR3 contains 16 residues. Losses at the gene ends were 3 bases for V and 4 bases for J; bases not matched to a gene: 8. Germline V gene sequence: CDR1 MRHNA, CDR2 SNTAGT. The CDR3 bases are TGTGCCAGCAGTGAAAGTCCAGGGGGCGATTACAATGAGCAGTTCTTC. Protein: CASSESPGGDYNEQFF.

The chain combines TRBV7-6 with TRBJ2-3, with D perhaps TRBD2 (5 bases). The CDR3 consists of 12 residues. CDR1 is SGHVS and CDR2 is FNYEAQ in the germline V gene. The germline V and J ends were trimmed by 1 base and 10 bases, with 9 bases remaining between them. CDR3 amino acids: CASSLGRTAQYF. Written as DNA, the CDR3 is TGTGCCAGCAGCTTAGGGAGGACCGCGCAGTATTTT.

The J gene is TRBJ2-7, the V gene TRBV9, with a possible D match to TRBD2 (5 bases). The CDR3 contains 13 residues. Trimming took 0 bases from V and 3 from J, leaving 7 bases between them. Germline loops: CDR1 SGDLS, CDR2 YYNGEE. The CDR3 spells CASSVGSDYEQYF. In DNA form, the CDR3 reads TGTGCCAGCAGCGTAGGTAGCGACTACGAGCAGTACTTC.

This sequence joins TRBV5-4 and TRBJ2-2; maybe TRBD2 (5 bases). CDR1 is SGHNT and CDR2 is YYREEE in the germline V gene (reference sequence). CDR3 size: 15 residues. V was shortened by 4 bases and J by 7 bases, with 17 bases between the two germline ends. The CDR3 here is CASSHKGVGLGELFF. CDR3 DNA sequence: TGTGCCAGCAGCCACAAAGGAGTCGGACTCGGGGAGCTGTTTTTT.

The V and J genes are TRBV6-2 or TRBV6-3 and TRBJ2-2; 14 positions match TRBD2. The V gene's germline CDR1 is MNHEY and CDR2 SVGEGT. The CDR3 sequence is 19 residues long. With V trimmed by 0 bases and J by 3 bases, 6 bases remained unmatched. CDR3 sequence reads: CASSYSGTSGRWDTGELFF. The CDR3 bases are TGTGCCAGCAGTTACTCAGGGACTAGCGGGAGATGGGACACCGGGGAGCTGTTTTTT.